A selection of T cell receptor beta chains follows, all from one sample in a study of blood T cell repertoires in COVID-19. Produced via immunoSEQ multiplex PCR; TCRdb's table is partial and in-frame only. The repertoire holds tens of thousands of clones, with approximately 82% as singletons. Sequenced material: peripheral blood. The receptors shown here come from a woman aged 65 to 85 with acute or convalescent COVID-19. Both conserved end residues are part of each CDR3. A D gene is named only where the DNA matches it firmly. A row's size may be missing; if present it is once, few, many or a size class.

V gene,J gene,clone size,D gene,CDR3 protein,CDR3 DNA
TRBV5-1,TRBJ1-1,-,TRBD1,CASSFGQGWSEAFF,TGCGCCAGCAGCTTCGGACAGGGGTGGTCTGAAGCTTTCTTT
TRBV7-8,TRBJ2-5,once,TRBD1,CASSLDRVQETQYF,TGTGCCAGCAGCCTAGACAGGGTACAAGAGACCCAGTACTTC
TRBV9,TRBJ1-4,-,TRBD1,CASSMSGGQGGEKLFF,TGTGCCAGCAGTATGAGTGGGGGACAGGGCGGTGAAAAACTGTTTTTT
TRBV12-5,TRBJ2-1,-,-,CASGFGGPWNEQFF,TGTGCTAGTGGTTTCGGGGGGCCTTGGAATGAGCAGTTCTTC
TRBV29-1,TRBJ1-1,-,-,CSVDRANTEAFF,TGCAGCGTTGACAGGGCGAACACTGAAGCTTTCTTT
TRBV21-1,TRBJ2-7,-,-,CASSKADDRDTYSLSYEQYF,TGTGCCAGCAGCAAAGCGGATGACCGGGACACTTATTCCCTCTCCTACGAGCAGTACTTC
TRBV12-3/TRBV12-4,TRBJ2-3,-,-,CASSFLSTDTQYF,TGTGCCAGCAGTTTCCTATCCACAGATACGCAGTATTTT
TRBV7-2,TRBJ1-2,-,-,CASSHPPPRADYGYTF,TGTGCCAGCAGCCACCCCCCTCCCAGGGCCGACTATGGCTACACCTTC
TRBV28,TRBJ1-1,-,-,CASSTDTEAFF,TGTGCCAGCAGTACGGACACTGAAGCTTTCTTT
TRBV11-2,TRBJ1-1,-,-,CASSLAGAGPNTEAFF,TGTGCCAGCAGCTTAGCCGGAGCAGGGCCGAACACTGAAGCTTTCTTT
TRBV27,TRBJ1-4,few,-,CASSLGWGANEKLFF,TGTGCCAGCAGTTTAGGCTGGGGAGCTAATGAAAAACTGTTTTTT
TRBV15,TRBJ1-5,-,-,CATSRGEGRGQPQHF,TGTGCCACCAGCAGAGGGGAGGGTCGGGGGCAGCCCCAGCATTTT
TRBV5-8,TRBJ1-2,-,-,CASSLGSAYLGYTF,TGTGCCAGCAGCTTGGGTTCCGCTTATCTAGGCTACACCTTC
TRBV9,TRBJ1-5,-,-,CASSVGTVNQPQHF,TGTGCCAGCAGCGTAGGGACAGTTAATCAGCCCCAGCATTTT
TRBV11-2,TRBJ2-1,-,-,CASSQQVSSYNEQFF,TGTGCCAGCAGCCAACAGGTTTCATCCTACAATGAGCAGTTCTTC
TRBV19,TRBJ1-2,-,-,CASTLSGSRWGSYGYTF,TGTGCCAGTACCCTATCGGGGTCAAGATGGGGTAGCTATGGCTACACCTTC
TRBV5-1,TRBJ1-3,-,-,CASSLALSSTRNTIYF,TGCGCCAGCAGCTTGGCCTTATCCTCAACTAGAAACACCATATATTTT
TRBV18,TRBJ1-2,-,TRBD1,CASSLGTGTYGYTF,TGTGCCAGCTCCCTCGGGACAGGAACGTATGGCTACACCTTC
TRBV3-1/TRBV3-2,TRBJ1-1,once,TRBD1,CASSPTTGTEGFF,TGTGCCAGCAGCCCCACCACCGGGACAGAGGGTTTCTTT
TRBV7-2,TRBJ2-7,-,TRBD2,CASSDRSGEDEQYF,TGTGCCAGCAGCGACCGGAGCGGGGAGGACGAGCAGTACTTC
TRBV7-9,TRBJ1-2,-,TRBD1,CASSRGRGQENYGYTF,TGTGCCAGCAGCCGCGGTCGGGGACAGGAGAACTATGGCTACACCTTC
TRBV19,TRBJ1-5,-,-,CASSINVGASQPQHF,TGTGCCAGTAGTATTAACGTAGGGGCGAGTCAGCCCCAGCATTTT
TRBV7-9,TRBJ1-4,-,TRBD1,CASSPGQGNEKLFF,TGTGCCAGCAGCCCAGGACAGGGTAACGAAAAACTGTTTTTT